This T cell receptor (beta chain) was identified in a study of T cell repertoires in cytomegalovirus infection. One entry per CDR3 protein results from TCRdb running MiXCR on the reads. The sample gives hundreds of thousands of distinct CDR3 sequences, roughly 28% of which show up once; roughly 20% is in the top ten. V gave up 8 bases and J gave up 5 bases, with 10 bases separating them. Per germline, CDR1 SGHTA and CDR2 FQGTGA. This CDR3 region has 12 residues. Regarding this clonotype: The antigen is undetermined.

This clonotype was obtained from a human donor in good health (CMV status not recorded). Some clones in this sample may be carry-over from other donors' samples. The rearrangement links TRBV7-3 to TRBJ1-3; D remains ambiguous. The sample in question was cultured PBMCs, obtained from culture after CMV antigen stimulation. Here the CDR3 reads CASHIRRNTIYF. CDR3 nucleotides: TGTGCCAGCCACATTCGAAGAAACACCATATATTTT.